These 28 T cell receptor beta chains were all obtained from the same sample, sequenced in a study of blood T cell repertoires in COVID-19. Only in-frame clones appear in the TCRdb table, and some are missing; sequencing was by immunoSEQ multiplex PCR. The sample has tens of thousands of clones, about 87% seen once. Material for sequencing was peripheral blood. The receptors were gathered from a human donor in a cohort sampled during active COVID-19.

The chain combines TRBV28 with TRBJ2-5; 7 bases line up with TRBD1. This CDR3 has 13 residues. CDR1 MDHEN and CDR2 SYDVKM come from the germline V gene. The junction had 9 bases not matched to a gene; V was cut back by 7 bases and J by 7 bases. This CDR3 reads CASKRDPGGTQYF. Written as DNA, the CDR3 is TGTGCCAGCAAAAGGGACCCAGGGGGGACCCAGTACTTC.

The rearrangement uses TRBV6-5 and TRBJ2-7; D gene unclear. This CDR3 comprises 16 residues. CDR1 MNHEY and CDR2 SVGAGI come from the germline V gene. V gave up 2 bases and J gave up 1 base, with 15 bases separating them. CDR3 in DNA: TGTGCCAGCAGTTACAACCGGGTTCTAACTTCCTACGAGCAGTACTTC. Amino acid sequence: CASSYNRVLTSYEQYF.

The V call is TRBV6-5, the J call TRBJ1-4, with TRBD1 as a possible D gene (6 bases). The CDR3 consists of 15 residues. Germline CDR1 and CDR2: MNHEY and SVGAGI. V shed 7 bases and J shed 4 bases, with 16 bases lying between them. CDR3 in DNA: TGTGCCAGCACTACCCGTGGACAGATTAATGAAAAACTGTTTTTT. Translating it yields CASTTRGQINEKLFF.

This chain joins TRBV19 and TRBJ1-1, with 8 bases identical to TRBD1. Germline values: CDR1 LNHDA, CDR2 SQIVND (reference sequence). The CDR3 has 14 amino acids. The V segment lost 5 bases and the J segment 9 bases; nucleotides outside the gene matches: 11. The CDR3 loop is CASSPGQGLLQAFF. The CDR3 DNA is TGTGCCAGTAGTCCCGGACAGGGACTGCTCCAAGCTTTCTTT. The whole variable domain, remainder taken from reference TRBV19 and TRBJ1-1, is DGGITQSPKYLFRKEGQNVTLSCEQNLNHDAMYWYRQDPGQGLRLIYYSQIVNDFQKGDIAEGYSVSREKKESFPLTVTSAQKNPTAFYLCASSPGQGLLQAFFGQGTRLTVV.

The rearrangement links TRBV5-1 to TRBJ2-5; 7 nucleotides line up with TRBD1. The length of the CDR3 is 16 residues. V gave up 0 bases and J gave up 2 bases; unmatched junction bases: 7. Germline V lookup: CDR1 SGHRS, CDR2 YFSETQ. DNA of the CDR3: TGCGCCAGCAGCTTGGGAAGACAGGGTCGTCAAGAGACCCAGTACTTC. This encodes CASSLGRQGRQETQYF.

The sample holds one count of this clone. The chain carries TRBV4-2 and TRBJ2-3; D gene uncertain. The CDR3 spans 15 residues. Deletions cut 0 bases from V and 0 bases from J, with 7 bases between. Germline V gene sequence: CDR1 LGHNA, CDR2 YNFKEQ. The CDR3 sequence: CASSQDQTSTDTQYF. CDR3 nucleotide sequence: TGTGCCAGCAGCCAAGATCAAACTAGCACAGATACGCAGTATTTT.

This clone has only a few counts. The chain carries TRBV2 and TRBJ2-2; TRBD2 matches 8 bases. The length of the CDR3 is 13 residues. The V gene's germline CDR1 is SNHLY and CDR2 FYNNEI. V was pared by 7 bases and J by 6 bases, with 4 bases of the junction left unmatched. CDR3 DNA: TGTGCCAGCAAGTCGGGAGGGCCCGGGGAGCTGTTTTTT. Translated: CASKSGGPGELFF. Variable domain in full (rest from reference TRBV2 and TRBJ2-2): EPEVTQTPSHQVTQMGQEVILRCVPISNHLYFYWYRQILGQKVEFLVSFYNNEISEKSEIFDDQFSVERPDGSNFTLKIRSTKLEDSAMYFCASKSGGPGELFFGEGSRLTVL.

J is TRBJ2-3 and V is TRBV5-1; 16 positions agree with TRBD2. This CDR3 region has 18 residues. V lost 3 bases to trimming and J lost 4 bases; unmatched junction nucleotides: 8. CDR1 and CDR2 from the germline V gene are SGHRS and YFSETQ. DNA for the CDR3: TGCGCCAGCAGCTACGGGACTAGCGGGGGGGCAGGGCCAGATACGCAGTATTTT. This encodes CASSYGTSGGAGPDTQYF.

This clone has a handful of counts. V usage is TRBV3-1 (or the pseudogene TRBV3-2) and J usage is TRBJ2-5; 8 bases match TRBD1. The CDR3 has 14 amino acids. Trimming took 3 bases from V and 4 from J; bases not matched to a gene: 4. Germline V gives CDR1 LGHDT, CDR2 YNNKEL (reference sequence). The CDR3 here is CASSHLGQGETQYF. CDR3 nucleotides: TGTGCCAGCAGCCACCTCGGACAGGGAGAGACCCAGTACTTC.

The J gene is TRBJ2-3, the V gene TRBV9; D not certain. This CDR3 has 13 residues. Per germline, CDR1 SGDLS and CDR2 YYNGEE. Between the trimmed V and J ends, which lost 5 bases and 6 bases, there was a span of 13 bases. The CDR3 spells CASSSDTKDTQYF. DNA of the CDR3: TGTGCCAGCAGTTCTGACACGAAGGATACGCAGTATTTT.

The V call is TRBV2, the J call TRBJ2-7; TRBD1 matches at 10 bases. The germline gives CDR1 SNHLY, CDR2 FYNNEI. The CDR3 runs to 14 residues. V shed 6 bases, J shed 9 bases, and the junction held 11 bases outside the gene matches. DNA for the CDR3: TGTGCCAGCAGGGACAGGGGGATTGATCACTGGCAGTACTTC. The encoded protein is CASRDRGIDHWQYF.

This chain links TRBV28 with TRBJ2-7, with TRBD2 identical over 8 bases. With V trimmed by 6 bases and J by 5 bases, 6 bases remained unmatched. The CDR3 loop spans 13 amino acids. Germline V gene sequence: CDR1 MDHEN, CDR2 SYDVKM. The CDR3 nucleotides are TGTGCCAGCAGGAAGACTAGCGCGCACGAGCAGTACTTC. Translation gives CASRKTSAHEQYF.

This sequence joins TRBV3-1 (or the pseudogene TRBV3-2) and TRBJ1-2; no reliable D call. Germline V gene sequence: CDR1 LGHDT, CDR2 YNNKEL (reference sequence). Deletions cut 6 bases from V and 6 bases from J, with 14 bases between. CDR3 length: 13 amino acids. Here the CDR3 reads CASSLTRSHGYTF. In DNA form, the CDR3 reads TGTGCCAGCAGTCTAACTAGATCCCATGGCTACACCTTC.

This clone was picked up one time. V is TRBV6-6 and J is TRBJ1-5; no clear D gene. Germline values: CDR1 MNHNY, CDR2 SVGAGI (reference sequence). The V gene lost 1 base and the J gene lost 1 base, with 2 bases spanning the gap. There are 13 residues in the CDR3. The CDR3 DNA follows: TGTGCCAGCAGTTACTTAAGCAATCAGCCCCAGCATTTT. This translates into CASSYLSNQPQHF.

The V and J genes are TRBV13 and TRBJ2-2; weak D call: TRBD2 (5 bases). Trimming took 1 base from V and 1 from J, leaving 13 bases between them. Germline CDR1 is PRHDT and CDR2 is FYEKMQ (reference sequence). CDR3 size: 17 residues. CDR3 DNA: TGTGCCAGCAGCTTAGATTTCGGACTCCAGAACACCGGGGAGCTGTTTTTT. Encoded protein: CASSLDFGLQNTGELFF. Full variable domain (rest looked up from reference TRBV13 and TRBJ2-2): AAGVIQSPRHLIKEKRETATLKCYPIPRHDTVYWYQQGPGQDPQFLISFYEKMQSDKGSIPDRFSAQQFSDYHSELNMSSLELGDSALYFCASSLDFGLQNTGELFFGEGSRLTVL.

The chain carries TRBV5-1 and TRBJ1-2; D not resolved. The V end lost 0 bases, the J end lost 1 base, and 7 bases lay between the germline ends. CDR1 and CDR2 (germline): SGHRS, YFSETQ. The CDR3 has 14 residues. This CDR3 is CASSLDRNNYGYTF. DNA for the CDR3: TGCGCCAGCAGCTTGGATAGAAATAACTATGGCTACACCTTC.

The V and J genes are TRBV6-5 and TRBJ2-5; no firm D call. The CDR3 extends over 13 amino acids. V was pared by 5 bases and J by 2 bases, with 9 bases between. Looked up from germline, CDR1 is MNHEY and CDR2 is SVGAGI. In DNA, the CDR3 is TGTGCCAGCAGTCGAACTGTGCAAGAGACCCAGTACTTC. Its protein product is CASSRTVQETQYF.

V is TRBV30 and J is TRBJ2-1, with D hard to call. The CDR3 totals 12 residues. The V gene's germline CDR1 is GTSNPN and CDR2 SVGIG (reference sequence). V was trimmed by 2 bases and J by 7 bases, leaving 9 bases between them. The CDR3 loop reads CAWSPPQNEQFF. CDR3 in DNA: TGTGCCTGGAGTCCCCCCCAGAATGAGCAGTTCTTC.

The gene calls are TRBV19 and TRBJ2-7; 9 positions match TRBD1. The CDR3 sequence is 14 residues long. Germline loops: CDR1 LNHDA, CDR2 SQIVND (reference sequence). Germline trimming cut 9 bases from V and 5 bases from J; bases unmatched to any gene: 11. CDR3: CASRGNRGQDEQYF. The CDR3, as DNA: TGTGCCAGCCGGGGGAACAGGGGGCAGGACGAGCAGTACTTC. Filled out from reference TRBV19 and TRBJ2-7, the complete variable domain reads DGGITQSPKYLFRKEGQNVTLSCEQNLNHDAMYWYRQDPGQGLRLIYYSQIVNDFQKGDIAEGYSVSREKKESFPLTVTSAQKNPTAFYLCASRGNRGQDEQYFGPGTRLTVT.

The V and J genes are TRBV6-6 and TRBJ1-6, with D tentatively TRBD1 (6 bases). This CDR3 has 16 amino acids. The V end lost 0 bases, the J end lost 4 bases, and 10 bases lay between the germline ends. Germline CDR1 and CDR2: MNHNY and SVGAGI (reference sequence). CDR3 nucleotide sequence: TGTGCCAGCAGTTACTCGGGACATCTTTATAATTCACCCCTCCACTTT. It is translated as CASSYSGHLYNSPLHF.

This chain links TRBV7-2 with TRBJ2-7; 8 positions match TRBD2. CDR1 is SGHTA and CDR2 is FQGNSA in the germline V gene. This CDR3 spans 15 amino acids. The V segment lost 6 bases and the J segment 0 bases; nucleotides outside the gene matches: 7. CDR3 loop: CASRFGRGASYEQYF. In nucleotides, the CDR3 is TGTGCCAGCAGGTTTGGGCGGGGGGCCTCCTACGAGCAGTACTTC. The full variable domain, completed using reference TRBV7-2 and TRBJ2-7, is GAGVSQSPSNKVTEKGKDVELRCDPISGHTALYWYRQSLGQGLEFLIYFQGNSAPDKSGLPSDRFSAERTGGSVSTLTIQRTQQEDSAVYLCASRFGRGASYEQYFGPGTRLTVT.

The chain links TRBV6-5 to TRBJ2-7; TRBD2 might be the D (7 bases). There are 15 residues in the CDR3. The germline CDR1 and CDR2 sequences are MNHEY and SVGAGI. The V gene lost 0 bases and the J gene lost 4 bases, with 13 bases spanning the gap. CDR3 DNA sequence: TGTGCCAGCAGTTACTCGGGGGGGGCGCGGTACGAGCAGTACTTC. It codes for CASSYSGGARYEQYF.

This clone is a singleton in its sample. CDR3 sequence reads: CASSLRLAGEGNEQFF. CDR3 in DNA: TGTGCCAGCAGCCTCCGACTAGCGGGAGAGGGAAATGAGCAGTTCTTC. This chain connects TRBV7-6 to TRBJ2-1; 12 bases line up with TRBD2. The CDR3 consists of 16 residues. Germline loops: CDR1 SGHVS, CDR2 FNYEAQ. V shed 5 bases, J shed 7 bases, and the junction held 9 bases outside the gene matches.

This CDR3 reads CAWSVTGSVEQYF. The CDR3 region has the DNA TGTGCCTGGAGTGTTACAGGATCCGTCGAGCAGTACTTC. The rearrangement uses TRBV30 and TRBJ2-7, with a tentative D call TRBD1 (5 bases). CDR3 length equals 13 residues. Germline assignment: CDR1 GTSNPN and CDR2 SVGIG (reference sequence). V was cut by 0 bases and J by 6 bases, with 12 bases left in between.

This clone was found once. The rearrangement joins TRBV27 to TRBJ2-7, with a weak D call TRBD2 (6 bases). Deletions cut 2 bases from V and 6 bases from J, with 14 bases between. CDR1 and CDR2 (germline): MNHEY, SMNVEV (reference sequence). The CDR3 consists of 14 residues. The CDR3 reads CASSLKVFGGEQYF. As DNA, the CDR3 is TGTGCCAGCAGTTTAAAGGTTTTCGGGGGCGAGCAGTACTTC.

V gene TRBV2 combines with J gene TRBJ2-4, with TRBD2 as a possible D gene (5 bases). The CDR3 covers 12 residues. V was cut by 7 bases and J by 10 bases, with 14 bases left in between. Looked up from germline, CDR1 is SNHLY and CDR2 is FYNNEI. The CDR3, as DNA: TGTGCCAGCAAACTTGAGGGTTTTATTCAGTACTTC. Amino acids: CASKLEGFIQYF.

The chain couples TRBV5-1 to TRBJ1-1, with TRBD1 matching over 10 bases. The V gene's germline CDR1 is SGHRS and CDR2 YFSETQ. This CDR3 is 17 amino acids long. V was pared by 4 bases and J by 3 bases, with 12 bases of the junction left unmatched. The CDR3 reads CASSKPATGGQYTEAFF. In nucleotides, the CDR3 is TGCGCCAGCAGCAAACCCGCGACAGGGGGCCAATACACTGAAGCTTTCTTT. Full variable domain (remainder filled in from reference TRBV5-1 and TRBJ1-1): KAGVTQTPRYLIKTRGQQVTLSCSPISGHRSVSWYQQTPGQGLQFLFEYFSETQRNKGNFPGRFSGRQFSNSRSEMNVSTLELGDSALYLCASSKPATGGQYTEAFFGQGTRLTVV.

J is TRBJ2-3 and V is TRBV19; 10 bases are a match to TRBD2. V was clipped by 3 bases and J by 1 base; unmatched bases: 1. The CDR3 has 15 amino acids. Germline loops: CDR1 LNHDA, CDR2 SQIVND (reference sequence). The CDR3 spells CASSILAGGTDTQYF. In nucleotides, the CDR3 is TGTGCCAGTAGTATTCTAGCGGGGGGCACAGATACGCAGTATTTT.